The clone carrying this T cell receptor (beta chain) was counted between two and nine times. The antigen is unknown. The CDR3 consists of 17 residues. Trimming pared 0 bases from V and 1 base from J, leaving 13 bases between. Germline V gene lookup returns CDR1 SGHTS and CDR2 YDEGEE. The entry originates in a study of T cell responses to AZD1222 COVID-19 vaccine. The assay was immunoSEQ multiplex PCR, and TCRdb's table has in-frame clones only and misses some. The sample lists roughly 69,000 clones; 80% were seen once. General observations from the study: Receipt of two AZD1222 doses was followed by a rise in Spike-specific TCR breadth and depth. Spike was spanned by vaccine-associated CD4 TCRs, with dominance at 160-218 and 743-854.

The chain links TRBV5-8 to TRBJ2-2; D uncertain. This clonotype was sampled from an adult who received the AZD1222 COVID-19 vaccine. Here the sequenced sample was peripheral blood, taken 28 days after the second AZD1222 dose. Here the CDR3 reads CASSLGSRVLNTGELFF. CDR3 nucleotides: TGTGCCAGCAGCTTGGGGTCAAGAGTTTTGAACACCGGGGAGCTGTTTTTT. The full variable domain, completed using reference TRBV5-8 and TRBJ2-2, is EAGVTQSPTHLIKTRGQQATLRCSPISGHTSVYWYQQALGLGLQFLLWYDEGEERNRGNFPPRFSGRQFPNYSSELNVNALELEDSALYLCASSLGSRVLNTGELFFGEGSRLTVL.